This T cell receptor beta chain was obtained from a study of response to subunit inactivated influenza vaccine. Trimming cost V 4 bases and J 1 base, with 10 bases left between them. The CDR3 covers 14 residues. Germline CDR1 and CDR2: SEHNR and FQNEAQ (reference sequence). This clonotype was detected only a few times. TCRdb fed the RT-PCR reads into MiXCR, producing one record per CDR3 protein. The sample holds 450,000 to 600,000 distinct CDR3 sequences, 7.2% seen once. The sample here was PBMCs from blood, taken less than 30 months after vaccination. This sequence was found in a man aged 45 to 75 who received an inactivated influenza vaccine. The chain links TRBV7-9 to TRBJ2-5; TRBD2 might be the D (6 bases). DNA of the CDR3: TGTGCCAGCAGCTCGGACTACCTCCAAGAGACCCAGTACTTC. Protein sequence: CASSSDYLQETQYF.